Following are 30 T cell receptor beta chains from one sample sequenced in a study of cytomegalovirus exposure and HLA in healthy donors. The PCR made use of 60 Vbeta and 13 Jbeta primers. The method was immunoSEQ multiplex PCR; TCRdb's version includes in-frame clones alone and lacks a portion of them. The table lists tens of thousands of clones, approximately 81% of them singletons, with roughly 1.2% in the top ten. Sequenced: PBMCs. The receptors originated from a girl aged 2-10 years in good health and CMV-seropositive.

The chain links TRBV13 to TRBJ2-7; 8 bases align to TRBD1. The CDR3 is made up of 14 amino acids. The V segment lost 5 bases and the J segment 3 bases; nucleotides outside the gene matches: 6. Germline V CDR1 and CDR2: PRHDT, FYEKMQ (reference sequence). CDR3 nucleotides: TGTGCCAGCAGCGGAACGACAGGGGACTACGAGCAGTACTTC. It is translated as CASSGTTGDYEQYF.

The chain links TRBV6-6 to TRBJ2-7; 9 nucleotides match TRBD2. Germline CDR1 reads MNHNY; CDR2 reads SVGAGI (reference sequence). V shed 7 bases and J 4 bases; nucleotides not matched to a gene: 2. The CDR3 spans 12 residues. CDR3 sequence reads: CASTLAGYEQYF. Here the CDR3 DNA reads TGTGCCAGCACCCTAGCGGGGTACGAGCAGTACTTC.

This clone was found once. For the CDR3, the DNA is TGTGCCAGAAGCAATATTCTCCCGGGACAGGGAAACACTGAAGCTTTCTTT. Amino acid sequence: CARSNILPGQGNTEAFF. This chain uses TRBV5-3 with TRBJ1-1; 9 bases map to TRBD1. TRBV5-3 is noted as an ORF with a role that remains uncertain. The CDR3 extends over 17 amino acids. Trimming cost V 4 bases and J 2 bases; bases outside gene matches: 12.

The rearrangement joins TRBV6-5 to TRBJ1-4; D might be TRBD1 (5 bases). The V and J ends lost 3 bases and 6 bases respectively, with 14 bases between them. This CDR3 spans 15 amino acids. CDR1 is MNHEY and CDR2 is SVGAGI in the germline V gene. CDR3 sequence reads: CASSYGGGVDEKLFF. The CDR3 DNA reads TGTGCCAGCAGTTATGGTGGGGGGGTGGATGAAAAACTGTTTTTT.

The chain recombines TRBV4-1 with TRBJ2-1; D is undetermined. The CDR3 has 17 amino acids. V gave up 3 bases and J gave up 0 bases, with 15 bases separating them. Germline CDR1 reads MGHRA; CDR2 reads YSYEKL. The CDR3 is CASSQPRLVRSYNEQFF. CDR3 nucleotide sequence: TGCGCCAGCAGCCAGCCCCGACTCGTCCGCTCCTACAATGAGCAGTTCTTC.

This rearrangement joins TRBV28 to TRBJ1-1; D not certain. V was shortened by 7 bases and J by 1 base, with 7 bases between the two germline ends. The CDR3 runs to 12 residues. CDR1 is MDHEN and CDR2 is SYDVKM in the germline V gene. Here the CDR3 DNA reads TGTGCCAGCATGAACAGGAACACTGAAGCTTTCTTT. Translating gives CASMNRNTEAFF.

This chain uses TRBV28 with TRBJ2-7, with 9 nucleotides matching TRBD2. The junction had 14 bases not matched to a gene; V was cut back by 5 bases and J by 9 bases. CDR1 and CDR2 from the germline V gene are MDHEN and SYDVKM. The CDR3 has 15 amino acids. CDR3 nucleotide sequence: TGTGCCAGCAGTCAAGGACTAGCGACGAATACTTGGCAGTACTTC. Its protein is CASSQGLATNTWQYF.

This chain joins TRBV6-4 and TRBJ1-2; TRBD1 matches at 10 bases. This CDR3 has 14 amino acids. CDR1 and CDR2 (germline): MRHNA, SNTAGT. After removal of 4 bases from V and 7 bases from J, the junction contained 6 bases not matched to a gene. The CDR3 DNA sequence: TGTGCCAGCAGTGCGCAGGGACAGGGGTCTGGCTACACCTTC. It is translated as CASSAQGQGSGYTF.

The chain employs TRBV6-5 and TRBJ2-7; the D is unclear. V dropped 5 bases and J dropped 2 bases, with 13 bases sitting between them. The length of the CDR3 is 14 residues. Germline CDR1 and CDR2: MNHEY and SVGAGI. The CDR3 DNA reads TGTGCCAGCAGTCCCTCCGCCGGTACCTACGAGCAGTACTTC. Its translation: CASSPSAGTYEQYF.

This chain connects TRBV5-4 to TRBJ1-1; D unresolved. Germline loops: CDR1 SGHNT, CDR2 YYREEE (reference sequence). Trimming stripped 1 base from V and 0 bases from J, with 13 bases between. There are 16 residues in the CDR3. The CDR3 region is CASSLLGSGMNTEAFF. In nucleotides, the CDR3 is TGTGCCAGCAGCTTGCTGGGGAGCGGGATGAACACTGAAGCTTTCTTT.

The genes are TRBV28 and TRBJ1-1, with D maybe TRBD1 (6 bases). CDR3 length equals 12 residues. Trimming removed 5 bases from V and 6 bases from J, with 10 bases in between. Germline V lookup: CDR1 MDHEN, CDR2 SYDVKM. The CDR3 nucleotides are TGTGCCAGCAGTAACAGGGCCCCTGAAGCTTTCTTT. Translation gives CASSNRAPEAFF.

This sequence joins TRBV28 and TRBJ1-4; 7 nucleotides agree with TRBD1. Germline values: CDR1 MDHEN, CDR2 SYDVKM. The J segment lost 6 bases and the V segment lost 3 bases, leaving 10 bases of the junction unmatched. There are 16 residues in the CDR3. The CDR3 nucleotides read TGTGCCAGCAGTTTCCCCTTGGACAGGAGGGATGAAAAACTGTTTTTT. Translated: CASSFPLDRRDEKLFF.

This clone was seen a single time. This chain links TRBV9 with TRBJ1-1; 10 bases match TRBD1. Germline lookup yields CDR1 SGDLS and CDR2 YYNGEE. Trimming cost V 3 bases and J 4 bases; bases outside gene matches: 6. The CDR3 runs to 15 residues. The CDR3 region has the DNA TGTGCCAGCAGCGGAGACAGGGGGCTGGTCACTGAAGCTTTCTTT. It translates to CASSGDRGLVTEAFF.

This sequence joins TRBV7-9 and TRBJ2-1; 12 bases match TRBD2. Germline V gene lookup returns CDR1 SEHNR and CDR2 FQNEAQ (reference sequence). V lost 5 bases and J lost 4; bases outside the gene matches: 6. The CDR3 runs to 16 residues. The CDR3 is CASSPRLAGVYNEQFF. The CDR3 DNA reads as TGTGCCAGCAGCCCTCGACTAGCGGGGGTGTACAATGAGCAGTTCTTC.

The chain uses TRBV27 and TRBJ1-2; tentatively, D is TRBD1 (6 bases). V lost 4 bases to trimming and J lost 7 bases, with 22 bases between them. From germline, CDR1 is MNHEY and CDR2 SMNVEV (reference sequence). The CDR3 length is 16 residues. CDR3 amino acids: CASSSGDGEKPSGYTF. DNA of the CDR3: TGTGCCAGCAGTTCAGGGGACGGCGAGAAGCCTAGTGGCTACACCTTC.

This clone was detected only once. The chain is built from TRBV4-3 and TRBJ2-1; D is perhaps TRBD2 (5 bases). The ends were cut back, 0 bases at V and 5 bases at J, with 5 bases in the middle. The CDR3 extends over 13 amino acids. The germline V gene has CDR1 LGHNA and CDR2 YSLEER. Written as DNA, the CDR3 is TGCGCCAGCAGCCAAGAAGCGGACAATGAGCAGTTCTTC. This translates into CASSQEADNEQFF.

This clone showed up just once. The rearrangement uses TRBV19 and TRBJ2-7; D gene uncertain. Germline V gene lookup returns CDR1 LNHDA and CDR2 SQIVND (reference sequence). The CDR3 sequence is 12 residues long. Trimming cost V 6 bases and J 6 bases, with 12 bases left between them. CDR3 sequence (DNA): TGTGCCAGTAGCTTCAGGAAGGCCGAGCAGTACTTC. Translation: CASSFRKAEQYF.

Only one count was recorded for this clone. The genes are TRBV20-1 and TRBJ1-1; D gene uncertain. The germline V gene encodes CDR1 DFQATT and CDR2 SNEGSKA (reference sequence). The length of the CDR3 is 11 residues. Trimming pared 0 bases from V and 6 bases from J, leaving 5 bases between. This chain's CDR3 is CSAREYAEAFF. The CDR3 DNA reads as TGCAGTGCTAGAGAGTATGCTGAAGCTTTCTTT.

The rearrangement links TRBV4-2 to TRBJ2-1; 8 nucleotides match TRBD2. The CDR3 runs 16 residues. With V trimmed by 1 base and J by 3 bases, 5 bases remained unmatched. Germline V gives CDR1 LGHNA, CDR2 YNFKEQ. The CDR3 nucleotides read TGTGCCAGCAGCCAAGTAGCGGGAAGTGGCTACAATGAGCAGTTCTTC. Protein sequence: CASSQVAGSGYNEQFF.

The chain uses TRBV10-1 and TRBJ2-1, with 8 nucleotides matching TRBD2. Per germline, CDR1 WNHNN and CDR2 SYGVQD (reference sequence). The J segment lost 7 bases and the V segment lost 3 bases, leaving 17 bases of the junction unmatched. The CDR3 totals 18 residues. The DNA for the CDR3 is TGCGCCAGCAGTGAATCAAGTATCAGCGGGAGATCGACGAATGAGCAGTTCTTC. Encoded protein: CASSESSISGRSTNEQFF.

The chain employs TRBV2 and TRBJ1-5, with 9 bases matching TRBD1. Germline assignment: CDR1 SNHLY and CDR2 FYNNEI. The CDR3 has 15 amino acids. V shed 7 bases, J shed 2 bases, and the junction held 6 bases outside the gene matches. Written as DNA, the CDR3 is TGTGCCAGCACTACAGGGGGCTTTGGCAATCAGCCCCAGCATTTT. Translation gives CASTTGGFGNQPQHF. The variable domain in full, with the rest retrieved from reference TRBV2 and TRBJ1-5, is EPEVTQTPSHQVTQMGQEVILRCVPISNHLYFYWYRQILGQKVEFLVSFYNNEISEKSEIFDDQFSVERPDGSNFTLKIRSTKLEDSAMYFCASTTGGFGNQPQHFGDGTRLSIL.

This clone has just a few counts. The chain joins TRBV7-3 to TRBJ1-1; D is unclear. Trimming left V 5 bases short and J 6 bases short, with 13 bases between. Germline CDR1 and CDR2: SGHTA and FQGTGA. CDR3 length: 13 amino acids. The CDR3: CASSRSGQSEAFF. The CDR3 region has the DNA TGTGCCAGCAGCCGTTCTGGGCAGTCTGAAGCTTTCTTT. Using reference TRBV7-3 and TRBJ1-1 for the parts outside the CDR3, the full variable domain is GAGVSQTPSNKVTEKGKYVELRCDPISGHTALYWYRQSLGQGPEFLIYFQGTGAADDSGLPNDRFFAVRPEGSVSTLKIQRTERGDSAVYLCASSRSGQSEAFFGQGTRLTVV.

The gene calls are TRBV7-2 and TRBJ2-7; TRBD1 matches 7 bases. J gave up 4 bases and V 5 bases, and 11 bases lay outside the gene matches. Germline CDR1 and CDR2: SGHTA and FQGNSA. The CDR3 runs to 15 residues. The DNA of the CDR3 is TGTGCCAGCAGCCGACACGGACAGGCTGAGTACGAGCAGTACTTC. The encoded protein is CASSRHGQAEYEQYF. The full variable domain, its missing parts supplied by reference TRBV7-2 and TRBJ2-7, is GAGVSQSPSNKVTEKGKDVELRCDPISGHTALYWYRQSLGQGLEFLIYFQGNSAPDKSGLPSDRFSAERTGGSVSTLTIQRTQQEDSAVYLCASSRHGQAEYEQYFGPGTRLTVT.

The rearrangement joins TRBV30 to TRBJ2-1; D may be TRBD2 (6 bases). Germline CDR1 GTSNPN, CDR2 SVGIG (reference sequence). The CDR3 runs 13 residues. V was pared by 2 bases and J by 8 bases, with 13 bases between. The CDR3 spells CAWSPGAPDEQFF. CDR3 sequence (DNA): TGTGCCTGGAGTCCGGGAGCCCCGGATGAGCAGTTCTTC.

In this sample, this clone turned up a few times. J is TRBJ2-6 and V is TRBV2; D is unresolved. Per germline, CDR1 SNHLY and CDR2 FYNNEI. The CDR3 runs 14 residues. Trimming took 6 bases from V and 2 from J, leaving 8 bases between them. CDR3 region: CASSLATGANVLTF. In nucleotides, the CDR3 is TGTGCCAGCAGCCTCGCTACTGGGGCCAACGTCCTGACTTTC.

This clone was observed a single time. This sequence joins TRBV5-6 and TRBJ1-2; D not resolved. Deletions cut 0 bases from V and 2 bases from J, with 8 bases between. This CDR3 comprises 14 residues. Germline V gene sequence: CDR1 SGHDT, CDR2 YYEEEE. The DNA for the CDR3 is TGTGCCAGCAGCTTGGGCAGGCAGAACTATGGCTACACCTTC. It specifies CASSLGRQNYGYTF.

This clone was counted only a few times. The rearrangement joins TRBV7-2 to TRBJ2-1, with 7 bases identical to TRBD1. CDR1 and CDR2 (germline): SGHTA, FQGNSA. The CDR3 totals 15 residues. V was pared by 5 bases and J by 6 bases, with 10 bases of the junction left unmatched. Here the CDR3 reads CASSPGRTGGNEQFF. DNA of the CDR3: TGTGCCAGCAGCCCCGGCCGGACAGGAGGCAATGAGCAGTTCTTC.

The V gene is TRBV6-1, the J gene TRBJ1-3, with 9 positions matching TRBD1. The germline V gene has CDR1 MNHNS and CDR2 SASEGT. The junction had 0 bases not matched to a gene; V was cut back by 6 bases and J by 3 bases. The CDR3 sequence is 13 residues long. DNA of the CDR3: TGTGCCAGCAGGGACAGGGGTGGAAACACCATATATTTT. It is translated as CASRDRGGNTIYF.

The gene calls are TRBV9 and TRBJ1-5; 8 bases are a match to TRBD1. This CDR3 is 17 amino acids long. Unmatched junction bases numbered 11, after V lost 3 bases and J lost 3 bases. CDR1 is SGDLS, CDR2 YYNGEE, per germline. CDR3 sequence: CASSATTGADVNQPQHF. DNA for the CDR3: TGTGCCAGCAGCGCCACGACAGGGGCTGACGTCAATCAGCCCCAGCATTTT.

The chain is built from TRBV7-9 and TRBJ2-3; the match to TRBD2 covers 11 bases. V dropped 3 bases and J dropped 0; count of bases not matched to a gene: 11. The CDR3 has 19 residues. Germline-derived CDR1 and CDR2 are SEHNR and FQNEAQ (reference sequence). CDR3 DNA sequence: TGTGCCAGCAGCTTCCGAAGGTTGGGACTAGCGGCTAGCACAGATACGCAGTATTTT. Translating it yields CASSFRRLGLAASTDTQYF.